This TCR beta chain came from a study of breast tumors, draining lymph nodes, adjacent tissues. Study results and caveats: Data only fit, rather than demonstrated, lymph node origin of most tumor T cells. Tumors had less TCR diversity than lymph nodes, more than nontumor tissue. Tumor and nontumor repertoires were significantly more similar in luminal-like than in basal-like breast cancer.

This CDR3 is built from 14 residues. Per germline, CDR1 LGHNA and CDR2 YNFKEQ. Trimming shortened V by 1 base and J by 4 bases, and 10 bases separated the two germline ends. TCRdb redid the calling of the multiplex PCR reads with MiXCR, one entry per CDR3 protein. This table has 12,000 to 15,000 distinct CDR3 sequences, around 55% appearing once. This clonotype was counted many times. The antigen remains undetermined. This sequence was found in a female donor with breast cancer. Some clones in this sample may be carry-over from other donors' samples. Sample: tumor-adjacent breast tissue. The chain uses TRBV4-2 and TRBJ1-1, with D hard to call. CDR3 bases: TGTGCCAGCAGCCAAGCAGCGCCGGGCACTGAAGCTTTCTTT. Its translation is CASSQAAPGTEAFF.